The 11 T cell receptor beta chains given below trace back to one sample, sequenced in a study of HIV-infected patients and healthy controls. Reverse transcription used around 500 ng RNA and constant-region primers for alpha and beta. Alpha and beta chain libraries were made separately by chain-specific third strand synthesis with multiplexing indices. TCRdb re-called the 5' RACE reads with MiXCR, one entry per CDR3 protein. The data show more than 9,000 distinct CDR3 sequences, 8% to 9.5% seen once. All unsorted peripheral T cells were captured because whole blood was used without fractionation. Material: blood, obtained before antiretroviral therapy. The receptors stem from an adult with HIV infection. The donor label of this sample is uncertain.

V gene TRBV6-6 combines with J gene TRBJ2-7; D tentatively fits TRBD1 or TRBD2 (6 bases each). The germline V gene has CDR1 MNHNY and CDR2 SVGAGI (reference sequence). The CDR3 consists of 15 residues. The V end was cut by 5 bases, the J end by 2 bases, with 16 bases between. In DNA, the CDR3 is TGTGCCAGCAGTACCCTGCAAGGGGGGCCCTACGAGCAGTACTTC. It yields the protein CASSTLQGGPYEQYF.

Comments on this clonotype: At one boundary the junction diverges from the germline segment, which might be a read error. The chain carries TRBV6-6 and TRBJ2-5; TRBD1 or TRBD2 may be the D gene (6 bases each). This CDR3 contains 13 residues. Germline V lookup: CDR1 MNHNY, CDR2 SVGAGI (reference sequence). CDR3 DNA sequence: TGTGCCAGCGGTTACGGGGGCCGGGAGACCCAGTACTTC. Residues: CASGYGGRETQYF.

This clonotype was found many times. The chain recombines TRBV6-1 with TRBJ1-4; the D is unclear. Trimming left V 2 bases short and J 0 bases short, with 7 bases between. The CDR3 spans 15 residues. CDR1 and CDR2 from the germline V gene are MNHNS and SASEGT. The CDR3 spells CASSELWSTNEKLFF. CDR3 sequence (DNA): TGTGCCAGCAGTGAATTATGGTCAACTAATGAAAAACTGTTTTTT.

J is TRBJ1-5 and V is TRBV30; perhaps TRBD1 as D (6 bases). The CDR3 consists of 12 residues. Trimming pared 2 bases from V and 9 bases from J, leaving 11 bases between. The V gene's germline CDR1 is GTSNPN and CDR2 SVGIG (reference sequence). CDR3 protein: CAWSLTQGPQHF. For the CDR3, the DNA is TGTGCCTGGAGTCTCACACAGGGGCCCCAGCATTTT. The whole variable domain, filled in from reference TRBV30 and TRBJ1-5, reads SQTIHQWPATLVQPVGSPLSLECTVEGTSNPNLYWYRQAAGRGLQLLFYSVGIGQISSEVPQNLSASRPQDRQFILSSKKLLLSDSGFYLCAWSLTQGPQHFGDGTRLSIL.

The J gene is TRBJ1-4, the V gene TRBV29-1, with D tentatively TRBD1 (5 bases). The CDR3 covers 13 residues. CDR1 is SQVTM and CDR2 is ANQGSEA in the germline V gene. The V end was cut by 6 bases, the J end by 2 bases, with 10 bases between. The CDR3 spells CSVVTATNEKLFF. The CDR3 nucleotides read TGCAGCGTCGTGACAGCGACTAATGAAAAACTGTTTTTT.

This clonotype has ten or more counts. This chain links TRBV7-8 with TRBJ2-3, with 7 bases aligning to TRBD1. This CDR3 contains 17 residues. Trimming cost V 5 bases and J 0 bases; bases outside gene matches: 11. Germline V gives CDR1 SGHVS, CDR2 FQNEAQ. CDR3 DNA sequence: TGTGCCAGCAGCCCGCGGACAGGCCGTTCTAGCACAGATACGCAGTATTTT. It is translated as CASSPRTGRSSTDTQYF.

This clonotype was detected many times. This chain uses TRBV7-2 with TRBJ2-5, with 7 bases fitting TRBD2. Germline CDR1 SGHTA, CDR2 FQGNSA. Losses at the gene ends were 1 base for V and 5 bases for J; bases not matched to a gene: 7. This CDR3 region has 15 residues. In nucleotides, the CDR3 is TGTGCCAGCAGCTTAGGGGACTACATCCCTGAGACCCAGTACTTC. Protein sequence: CASSLGDYIPETQYF.

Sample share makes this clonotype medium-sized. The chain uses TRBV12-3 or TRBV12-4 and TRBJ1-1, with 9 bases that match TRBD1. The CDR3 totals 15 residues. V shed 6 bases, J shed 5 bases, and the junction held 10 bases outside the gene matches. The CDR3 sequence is CASRPTGGGKTEAFF. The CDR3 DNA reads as TGTGCCAGCAGGCCTACAGGGGGCGGGAAAACTGAAGCTTTCTTT.

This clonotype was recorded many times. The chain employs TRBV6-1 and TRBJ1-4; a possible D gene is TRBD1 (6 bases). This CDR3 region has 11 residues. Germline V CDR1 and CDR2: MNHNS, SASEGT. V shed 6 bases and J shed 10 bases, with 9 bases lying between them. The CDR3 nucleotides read TGTGCCAGCAGAGGACAGCGAAAACTGTTTTTT. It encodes CASRGQRKLFF.

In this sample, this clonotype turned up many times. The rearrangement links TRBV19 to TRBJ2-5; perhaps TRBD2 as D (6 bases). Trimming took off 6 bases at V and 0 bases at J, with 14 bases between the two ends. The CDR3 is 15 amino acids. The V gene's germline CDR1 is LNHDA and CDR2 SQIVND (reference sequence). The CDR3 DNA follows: TGTGCCAGTAGATATAGCGGATATAACCAAGAGACCCAGTACTTC. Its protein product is CASRYSGYNQETQYF. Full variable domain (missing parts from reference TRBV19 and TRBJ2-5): DGGITQSPKYLFRKEGQNVTLSCEQNLNHDAMYWYRQDPGQGLRLIYYSQIVNDFQKGDIAEGYSVSREKKESFPLTVTSAQKNPTAFYLCASRYSGYNQETQYFGPGTRLLVL.

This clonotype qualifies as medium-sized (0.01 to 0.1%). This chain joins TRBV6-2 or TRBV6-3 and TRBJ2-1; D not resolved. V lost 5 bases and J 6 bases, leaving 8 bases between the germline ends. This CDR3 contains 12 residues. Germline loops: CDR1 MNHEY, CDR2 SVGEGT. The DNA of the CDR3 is TGTGCCAGCAGTCACTACGTCAATGAGCAGTTCTTC. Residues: CASSHYVNEQFF.